The clone carrying this T cell receptor beta chain was counted only a few times. The sample is drawn from a study of blood T cell repertoires in COVID-19. As for the study in general: Spain, Italy and the United States supplied samples that represented acute and convalescent COVID-19. The analysed material was cDNA or gDNA that came from T cells, B-cell-depleted T cells, or PBMCs.

Methods used by the authors: Reference gene primer amplification gave nucleated cell count estimates. Assay used: immunoSEQ multiplex PCR; TCRdb lists only in-frame clones, some missing. Clone size and V and J calls were adopted from that table, with D and trimming inferred from the DNA. The repertoire holds 300,000 to 400,000 clones, with approximately 85% as singletons. The sequence was collected from a human donor in a cohort sampled during active COVID-19. Material: peripheral blood.

The CDR3: CASSQDPTVEKLFF. The CDR3 region has the DNA TGCGCCAGCAGCCAAGACCCGACTGTTGAAAAACTGTTTTTT. The chain combines TRBV4-1 with TRBJ1-4; D unresolved. Germline V gene data show CDR1 as MGHRA and CDR2 as YSYEKL. Trimming removed 0 bases at V and 7 bases at J, with 9 bases between. This CDR3 comprises 14 residues.